This record covers a single T cell receptor (beta chain). Its matching antigen is unknown. This sample was included in a study of a mutant IDH1 vaccine in newly diagnosed glioma. Study details: Vaccines were begun 4-6 weeks after radiotherapy alone, or with temozolomide cycles. Every participant had undergone radiotherapy, temozolomide, or both before, and most underwent both. General study points: Top-clonotype changes in peripheral T cells seemed unrelated to pseudoprogression.

The germline gives CDR1 SGHRS, CDR2 YFSETQ. Between the trimmed V and J ends, which lost 0 bases and 5 bases, there was a span of 15 bases. The CDR3 has 15 residues. Time point meaning: week 47, end of study. With topical imiquimod, each dose of the vaccine consisted of 300 ug of mutant IDH1 20-mer peptide. Patients, over weeks 1, 3, 5, 7, 11, 15, 19 and 23, received a total of eight vaccinations. Sequencing used immunoSEQ multiplex PCR; TCRdb keeps in-frame clones, though not all of them. The profile shows 55,000 to 65,000 clones, 70% to 85% of them singletons. Material: PBMCs, obtained from a glioma patient whose treatment included an IDH1 peptide vaccine. The clonotype comes from a man in his fifties or sixties with glioma. This rearrangement joins TRBV5-1 to TRBJ2-7; D is unclear. The CDR3 DNA sequence: TGCGCCAGCAGCTTGGAGACTGCTCTCCGCAACGAGCAGTACTTC. This gives the protein CASSLETALRNEQYF.